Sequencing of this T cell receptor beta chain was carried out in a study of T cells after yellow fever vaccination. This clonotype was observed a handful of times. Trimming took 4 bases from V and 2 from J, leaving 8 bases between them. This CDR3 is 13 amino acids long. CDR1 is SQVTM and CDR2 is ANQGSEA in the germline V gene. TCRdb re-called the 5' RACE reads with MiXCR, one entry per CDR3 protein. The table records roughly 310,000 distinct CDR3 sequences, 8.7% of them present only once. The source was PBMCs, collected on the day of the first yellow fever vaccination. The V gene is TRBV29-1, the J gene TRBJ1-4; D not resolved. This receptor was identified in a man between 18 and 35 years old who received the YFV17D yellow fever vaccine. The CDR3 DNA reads TGCAGCGTTGGCGCGAACACTAATGAAAAACTGTTTTTT. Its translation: CSVGANTNEKLFF.